The 8 T cell receptor beta chains given below trace back to one sample, sequenced in a study of T cell repertoires in cytomegalovirus infection. TCRdb re-analysed the reads in MiXCR, keeping a single row per CDR3 protein. The sample holds 230,000 or so distinct CDR3 sequences, over 15% seen once. The sequenced sample consisted of CD8+ T cells from PBMCs. These receptors all stem from a human donor in good health (CMV status not recorded). Some clones in this sample may be carry-over from other donors' samples.

In this sample, this clonotype turned up many times. CDR3 region: CASSAKAAYEQYF. The CDR3 region has the DNA TGTGCCAGTAGTGCTAAGGCGGCCTACGAGCAGTACTTC. The chain has TRBV19 and TRBJ2-7; D is unclear. The CDR3 is made up of 13 amino acids. Trimming stripped 5 bases from V and 2 bases from J, with 10 bases between. Germline V gene data show CDR1 as LNHDA and CDR2 as SQIVND (reference sequence).

This clonotype was counted a few times. This chain joins TRBV7-1 and TRBJ1-6; possibly TRBD1 for D (6 bases). TRBV7-1 qualifies as an ORF whose function is uncertain. This CDR3 has 17 amino acids. V was trimmed by 3 bases and J by 6 bases, leaving 18 bases between them. This CDR3 is CASSSHDLQGFNSPLHF. The CDR3 DNA is TGTGCCAGCAGCTCGCATGATCTCCAGGGGTTTAATTCACCCCTCCACTTT.

In its sample, this clonotype was seen a few times. This sequence joins TRBV2 and TRBJ2-1; 13 bases agree with TRBD2. With 4 bases clipped from V and 5 bases from J, the junction kept 8 bases outside the gene matches. The CDR3 has 17 residues. Germline CDR1 SNHLY, CDR2 FYNNEI. The CDR3 loop reads CASSVGHTSGGDNEQFF. The CDR3 region has the DNA TGTGCCAGCAGTGTAGGGCATACTAGCGGGGGGGACAATGAGCAGTTCTTC.

This clonotype was seen many times. The chain combines TRBV7-8 with TRBJ1-1, with TRBD1 matching 9 bases. Germline lookup yields CDR1 SGHVS and CDR2 FQNEAQ. This CDR3 comprises 14 residues. V trimming: 3 bases; J trimming: 8 bases; junction bases outside the gene matches: 7. CDR3 sequence reads: CASSLGQGNGEAFF. As DNA, the CDR3 is TGTGCCAGCAGCTTGGGACAGGGCAATGGGGAAGCTTTCTTT.

In this sample, this clonotype turned up many times. The J gene is TRBJ2-3, the V gene TRBV19; the D gene could be TRBD1 or TRBD2 (6 bases each). Trimming stripped 7 bases from V and 0 bases from J, with 14 bases between. The CDR3 runs to 15 residues. Germline V CDR1 and CDR2: LNHDA, SQIVND (reference sequence). Here the CDR3 reads CASKEGGSSTDTQYF. CDR3 DNA sequence: TGTGCCAGTAAGGAAGGGGGGTCTAGCACAGATACGCAGTATTTT. Filled out from reference TRBV19 and TRBJ2-3, the complete variable domain reads DGGITQSPKYLFRKEGQNVTLSCEQNLNHDAMYWYRQDPGQGLRLIYYSQIVNDFQKGDIAEGYSVSREKKESFPLTVTSAQKNPTAFYLCASKEGGSSTDTQYFGPGTRLTVL.

This clonotype occurred many times. The rearrangement joins TRBV6-1 to TRBJ1-2; D not resolved. The germline gives CDR1 MNHNS, CDR2 SASEGT. This CDR3 spans 13 amino acids. Trimming shortened V by 2 bases and J by 3 bases, and 7 bases separated the two germline ends. CDR3 region: CASSEQVDYGYTF. In DNA form, the CDR3 reads TGTGCCAGCAGTGAACAGGTTGACTATGGCTACACCTTC.

This clonotype has ten or more counts. This sequence joins TRBV7-2 and TRBJ2-1; D may be TRBD1 or TRBD2 (5 bases each). This CDR3 is built from 13 residues. CDR1 is SGHTA, CDR2 FQGNSA, per germline. V was pared by 5 bases and J by 8 bases, with 13 bases between. The CDR3 nucleotides read TGTGCCAGCAGCCGGGACCCGAGCGATGAGCAGTTCTTC. Translation gives CASSRDPSDEQFF.

This chain joins TRBV6-6 and TRBJ1-1; 7 bases match TRBD1. Per the germline V gene, CDR1 is MNHNY and CDR2 is SVGAGI (reference sequence). This CDR3 spans 18 amino acids. V trimming: 4 bases; J trimming: 4 bases; junction bases outside the gene matches: 18. CDR3 protein: CASSSYQAQVPGGTEAFF. DNA for the CDR3: TGTGCCAGCAGTTCCTACCAAGCGCAGGTTCCAGGGGGCACTGAAGCTTTCTTT.